This T cell receptor (beta chain) emerged from a study of regulatory T cells in long-lasting Graves disease. This clonotype showed up many times. The antigen is not known. Points from the study as a whole: Persistent disease preferred TRBV28, TRBJ1-2 and TRBJ2-5. Results may be inaccurate due to the small sample size.

The time point: persistent/refractory GD, antithyroid drugs over 5 years with positive TRAb. PBMCs provided the RNA from which the TCR library was made. The V gene lost 7 bases and the J gene lost 4 bases, with 13 bases spanning the gap. CDR3 length equals 13 residues. Germline loops: CDR1 MDHEN, CDR2 SYDVKM. Libraries of TCR beta came from iRepertoire HTBI primers plus Arm-PCR of CDR3 regions. TCRdb reprocessed the multiplex PCR reads with MiXCR, giving one entry per CDR3 protein. The table has about 460,000 distinct CDR3 sequences, 22% seen once. The genes are TRBV28 and TRBJ1-2; TRBD1 might be the D (5 bases). The origin of this receptor is a female donor with Graves disease. The sample consisted of peripheral blood mononuclear cells (PBMCs), taken when the disease was refractory, from a patient treated with antithyroid drugs. In nucleotides, the CDR3 is TGTGCCAGCACCCTTGGGGGAGGCTATGGCTACACCTTC. Its translation is CASTLGGGYGYTF.